This record looks at one T cell receptor beta chain sequence and its context. These data originate in a study of CD8 T cells in Susac syndrome. This CDR3 has 15 residues. V lost 6 bases and J lost 3; bases outside the gene matches: 11. The germline V gene has CDR1 SQVTM and CDR2 ANQGSEA. High-throughput TCR beta sequencing covered peripheral CD8+ and CD4+ T cells. cDNA came from around 0.54 to 1 ug RNA primed by random hexamers. An immunoSEQ multiplex PCR generated amplified TCR beta CDR3 products spanning 54 Vbeta and 13 Jbeta. TCRdb used MiXCR to reprocess the immunoSEQ multiplex PCR reads, holding one entry per CDR3 protein. The sample lists 65,000 to 90,000 distinct CDR3 sequences; about 94% were seen once.

The sample consisted of CD8+ T cells from PBMCs. The chain employs TRBV29-1 and TRBJ2-1; 7 nucleotides align to TRBD1. The sequence derives from a human donor with multiple sclerosis. The CDR3 coding sequence is TGCAGCGTCGCGGTGTCAGGGGGATTCTACAATGAGCAGTTCTTC. It translates to CSVAVSGGFYNEQFF.